Sequencing of this T cell receptor beta chain was carried out in a study of cytomegalovirus exposure and HLA in healthy donors. Study conclusions and caveats: TRBV6-2, TRBV6-3 and some other V segments were unresolvable in 87-base-pair reads. Prediction of most subjects' HLA-A and HLA-B alleles by TCR beta sequences was reportedly accurate.

V lost 0 bases, J lost 1 base, and 10 bases stayed unmatched. This CDR3 contains 18 residues. The V gene's germline CDR1 is SGHRS and CDR2 YFSETQ. As for this clone: Its cognate antigen is unknown.

This PCR relied on a set of 60 Vbeta primers and 13 Jbeta primers. Produced via immunoSEQ multiplex PCR; TCRdb's table is partial and in-frame only. The repertoire table contains approximately 130,000 clones. V gene TRBV5-1 combines with J gene TRBJ2-5; TRBD1 matches at 9 bases. The sample taken for sequencing was PBMCs. This sequence was found in a woman in her sixties or seventies in good health and CMV-seronegative. The CDR3 here is CASSLGEYRGQGQETQYF. CDR3 DNA: TGCGCCAGCAGCTTGGGGGAGTATAGGGGACAGGGCCAAGAGACCCAGTACTTC.